This T cell receptor (beta chain) was retrieved from a study of T cell responses to AZD1222 COVID-19 vaccine. General study results and limits: Among those given AZD1222, only six were seropositive at baseline. CD4 TCRs associated with vaccination spanned spike, dominating at 160-218 and 743-854.

Notes on this clone: Its antigen is as yet unknown.

Data came from immunoSEQ multiplex PCR; TCRdb stores just in-frame clones and leaves some out. Seen here are about 140,000 clones, 92% observed once, and the top ten hold roughly 3.1%. There are 15 residues in the CDR3. Trimming removed 5 bases from V and 2 bases from J, with 13 bases in between. The germline gives CDR1 MNHEY, CDR2 SVGEGT. This receptor was obtained from an adult in good health. This sample comprised peripheral blood, obtained on day 0 of AZD1222 vaccination. The chain has TRBV6-2 or TRBV6-3 and TRBJ2-1, with TRBD2 as a possible D gene (5 bases). DNA for the CDR3: TGTGCCAGCAGTCCCGGGGTAGCGCCCTACAATGAGCAGTTCTTC. Amino acid sequence: CASSPGVAPYNEQFF.